This T cell receptor beta chain was obtained from a study of beta chain features in type 1 diabetes. This clone was detected only a few times. Its specificity is unknown. The CDR3 contains 15 residues. V lost 3 bases to trimming and J lost 3 bases; unmatched junction nucleotides: 7. Germline CDR1 and CDR2: MNHNS and SASEGT. Overall study results and limits: Moderate but significant shortening of TCRB CDR3s was recorded in all four CD4+ subsets from Type 1 diabetes patients.

cDNA synthesis used the whole RNA isolate, giving expressed TCRB sequences. Profiling relied on immunoSEQ multiplex PCR, and the TCRdb table lists in-frame clones only, not all of them. Among around 100,000 clones listed, 28% were seen once. The sample consisted of central memory CD4+ T cells from blood. This sequence was found in a woman aged 18-35 years with type 1 diabetes. The chain links TRBV6-1 to TRBJ1-1, with 7 bases aligning to TRBD1. CDR3 bases: TGTGCCAGCAGTGATTACAGGGGATTTTACACTGAAGCTTTCTTT. It specifies CASSDYRGFYTEAFF.